This T cell receptor (beta chain) was recorded in a study of blood T cell repertoires in COVID-19. In the study overall: Whether acute or convalescent, the COVID-19 samples came from the United States, Italy and Spain. From T cells, B-cell-depleted T cells, or PBMCs came the material, which was cDNA or gDNA.

The data were produced by immunoSEQ multiplex PCR, yet TCRdb's version contains in-frame clones alone and is incomplete. The profile shows roughly 90,000 clones, over 80% of them singletons. Sequenced sample: peripheral blood. This receptor was obtained from a woman aged 80 or over with active or convalescent COVID-19.

CDR3 DNA sequence: TGTGCCAGCAGAGCGTCTGGGTCCTACGAGCAGTACTTC. This sequence encodes CASRASGSYEQYF. V is TRBV6-5 and J is TRBJ2-7; D call uncertain. Trimming left V 6 bases short and J 1 base short, with 10 bases between. The CDR3 has 13 residues. CDR1 is MNHEY, CDR2 SVGAGI, per germline.